What follows is one T cell receptor beta chain and its context. This record comes from a study of blood T cell repertoires in COVID-19. Using immunoSEQ multiplex PCR, the repertoire was profiled, and TCRdb retains in-frame clones only, with some absent. The sample includes roughly 280,000 clones, roughly nine tenths of them seen just once. CDR3 length: 18 residues. The J segment lost 7 bases and the V segment lost 4 bases, leaving 16 bases of the junction unmatched. The germline gives CDR1 MNHEY, CDR2 SMNVEV (reference sequence). The rearrangement uses TRBV27 and TRBJ2-1; 10 bases map to TRBD2. Sequencing was carried out using PBMCs or T cells enriched from blood (not recorded which). This sequence was found in a woman aged 45-65 years who had recovered from COVID-19. CDR3 coding DNA: TGTGCCAGCAGTTCGATTCGGACTAGCGGACTACACCCGAATGAGCAGTTCTTC. Translated, it gives CASSSIRTSGLHPNEQFF.